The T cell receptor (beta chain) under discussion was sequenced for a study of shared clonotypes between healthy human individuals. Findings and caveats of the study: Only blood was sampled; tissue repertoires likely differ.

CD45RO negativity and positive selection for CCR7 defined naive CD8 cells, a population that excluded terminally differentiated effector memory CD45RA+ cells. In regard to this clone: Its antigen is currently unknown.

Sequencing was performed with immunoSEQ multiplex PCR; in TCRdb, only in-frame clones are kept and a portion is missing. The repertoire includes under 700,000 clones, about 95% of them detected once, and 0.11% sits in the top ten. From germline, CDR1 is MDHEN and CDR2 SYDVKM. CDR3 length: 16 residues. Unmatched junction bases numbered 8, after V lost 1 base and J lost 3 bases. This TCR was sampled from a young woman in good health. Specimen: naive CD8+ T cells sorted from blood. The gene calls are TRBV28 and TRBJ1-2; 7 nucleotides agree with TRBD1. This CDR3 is CASSLSKITGDYGYTF. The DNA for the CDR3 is TGTGCCAGCAGTTTATCGAAAATAACAGGGGACTATGGCTACACCTTC.